Given below is one TCR beta chain in context. The sample is drawn from a study of blood T cell repertoires in COVID-19. Background on the study: PBMCs, B-cell-depleted T cells, or T cells were the source of the cDNA or gDNA that made up the material.

The CDR3 runs to 14 residues. J gave up 7 bases and V 11 bases, and 9 bases lay outside the gene matches. Germline values: CDR1 MDHEN, CDR2 SYDVKM. Clones were read by immunoSEQ multiplex PCR, and TCRdb kept only the in-frame ones, dropping some. This table holds over 150,000 clones, roughly 85% found once. Sequencing was performed on PBMCs or T cells enriched from blood (not recorded which). The TCR sequence derives from a man aged 35 to 55 who had recovered from COVID-19. The chain couples TRBV28 to TRBJ1-5, with 12 bases matching TRBD1. CDR3 amino acids: CAAWDRGRGQPQHF. Here the CDR3 DNA reads TGTGCCGCATGGGACAGGGGGCGAGGGCAGCCCCAGCATTTT.